This T cell receptor beta chain was retrieved from a study of beta chain features in type 1 diabetes. Expressed TCRB transcripts were sequenced because the entire RNA isolate underwent reverse transcription. TCRdb's table, derived via immunoSEQ multiplex PCR, lists solely in-frame clones and lacks some. The sample includes 400,000 to 600,000 clones, approximately 28% of them seen just once. Germline CDR1 is GTSNPN and CDR2 is SVGIG (reference sequence). Trimming shortened V by 3 bases and J by 10 bases, and 16 bases separated the two germline ends. There are 13 residues in the CDR3. Only a few counts were recorded for this clone.

The specimen sequenced was naive CD4+ T cells from blood. The chain combines TRBV30 with TRBJ2-1; D perhaps matches TRBD2 (6 bases). The origin of this receptor is a man between 18 and 35 years old in good health. The CDR3 DNA follows: TGTGCCTGGAGAGATCGGGGGAGCGGCGAGCAGTTCTTC. It specifies CAWRDRGSGEQFF.